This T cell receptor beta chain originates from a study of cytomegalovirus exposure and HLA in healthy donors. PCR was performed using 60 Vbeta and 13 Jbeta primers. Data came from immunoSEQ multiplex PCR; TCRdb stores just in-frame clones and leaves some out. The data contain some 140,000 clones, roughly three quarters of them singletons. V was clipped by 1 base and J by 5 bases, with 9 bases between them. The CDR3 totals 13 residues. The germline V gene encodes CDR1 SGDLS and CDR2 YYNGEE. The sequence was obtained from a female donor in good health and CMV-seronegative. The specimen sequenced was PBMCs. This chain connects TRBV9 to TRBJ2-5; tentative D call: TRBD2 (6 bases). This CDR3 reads CASSVTSWETQYF. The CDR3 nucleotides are TGTGCCAGCAGCGTAACTAGCTGGGAGACCCAGTACTTC. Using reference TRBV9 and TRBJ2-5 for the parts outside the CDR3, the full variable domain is DSGVTQTPKHLITATGQRVTLRCSPRSGDLSVYWYQQSLDQGLQFLIQYYNGEERAKGNILERFSAQQFPDLHSELNLSSLELGDSALYFCASSVTSWETQYFGPGTRLLVL.